This T cell receptor beta chain was recovered during a study of vaccination and CD4 T cells after COVID-19. CDR1 and CDR2 from the germline V gene are LNHDA and SQIVND (reference sequence). The CDR3 is 14 residues long. The V end lost 5 bases, the J end lost 11 bases, and 16 bases lay between the germline ends. The Oncomine TCR Beta short-read assay was applied to DNA of cultured CD4+ T cells. Using its own MiXCR run on the PCR reads, TCRdb lists one record per CDR3 protein. This sample carries around 18,000 distinct CDR3 sequences, 44% of them seen once, and the ten largest clones take roughly 16%. The sample's time point: late sampling 161 to 241 days after vaccination in three convalescent patients. The treatment: approximately 9-day PBMC culture with coronavirus spike peptide pools or control peptides (ViraFEST assay). This clonotype occurred a few times. The antigen is unknown.

The chain joins TRBV19 to TRBJ1-6; D perhaps matches TRBD1 (5 bases). Sample: CD4+ T cells from blood, cultured in vitro, taken about 7 months after SARS-CoV-2 vaccination. This clonotype originated in a human donor who had recovered from COVID-19. The DNA of the CDR3 is TGTGCCAGTAGTCCCCAAACAGGAACTCCACCCCTCCACTTT. This encodes CASSPQTGTPPLHF.